Listed here are 23 T cell receptor beta chains from one sample, sequenced in a study of Tregs in tolerant kidney transplant recipients. Some clones are missing from TCRdb's copy, which holds only in-frame ones; the method was immunoSEQ multiplex PCR. The table records fewer than 100,000 clones, over 85% of them present only once. The sample in question was CD4+ T cells from blood, obtained before the transplant. The origin of the receptors is a human donor who received a combined kidney and bone marrow transplant.

V gene TRBV7-2 combines with J gene TRBJ2-3; D possibly corresponds to TRBD2 (5 bases). The CDR3 spans 15 residues. Deletions cut 5 bases from V and 2 bases from J, with 14 bases between. Germline CDR1 is SGHTA and CDR2 is FQGNSA. The CDR3 is CASSGTRTFTDTQYF. The DNA for the CDR3 is TGTGCCAGCAGCGGTACTAGGACCTTCACAGATACGCAGTATTTT.

V is TRBV25-1 and J is TRBJ2-7, with a tentative D call TRBD1 (6 bases). This CDR3 comprises 11 residues. V lost 8 bases, J lost 3 bases, and 8 bases lay in between. Per germline, CDR1 MGHDK and CDR2 SYGVNS. The CDR3 loop is CASGTYYEQYF. The CDR3 DNA reads as TGTGCCAGCGGGACATACTACGAGCAGTACTTC.

The chain carries TRBV7-2 and TRBJ2-7; 12 nucleotides align to TRBD2. Germline V gene sequence: CDR1 SGHTA, CDR2 FQGNSA. V lost 1 base and J lost 2; bases outside the gene matches: 3. CDR3 length: 16 residues. The DNA for the CDR3 is TGTGCCAGCAGCTTAGTTGGACTAGCGGGACCCTACGAGCAGTACTTC. Protein product: CASSLVGLAGPYEQYF.

The chain is built from TRBV2 and TRBJ2-1; 9 bases align to TRBD1. The CDR3 is 15 amino acids. Unmatched junction bases numbered 5, after V lost 4 bases and J lost 4 bases. In germline, CDR1 is SNHLY, CDR2 FYNNEI. CDR3 in amino acids: CASSVGTGPYNEQFF. The CDR3 coding sequence is TGTGCCAGCAGTGTCGGGACAGGGCCTTACAATGAGCAGTTCTTC.

V and J are TRBV11-3 and TRBJ2-1; 7 nucleotides agree with TRBD2. Germline V gene data show CDR1 as SGHNT and CDR2 as YENEEA. Trimming took 1 base from V and 4 from J; bases not matched to a gene: 13. The CDR3 has 18 amino acids. CDR3 region: CASSLGALGAGAYNEQFF. In DNA, the CDR3 is TGTGCCAGCAGCTTAGGTGCCCTAGGGGCGGGAGCTTACAATGAGCAGTTCTTC.

V and J are TRBV5-4 and TRBJ1-1; 7 bases match TRBD1. Germline V gives CDR1 SGHNT, CDR2 YYREEE (reference sequence). The J segment lost 1 base and the V segment lost 6 bases, leaving 9 bases of the junction unmatched. There are 15 residues in the CDR3. CDR3 loop: CASTQGGSWNTEAFF. The CDR3 coding sequence is TGTGCCAGCACCCAAGGGGGCAGCTGGAACACTGAAGCTTTCTTT.

V and J are TRBV5-6 and TRBJ2-1, with 10 bases that match TRBD1. Germline V gives CDR1 SGHDT, CDR2 YYEEEE. The CDR3 spans 17 residues. V was pared by 1 base and J by 4 bases, with 8 bases of the junction left unmatched. The CDR3 DNA is TGTGCCAGCAGCTTGTCAGCGGGGACAGGGGCTTACAATGAGCAGTTCTTC. It is translated as CASSLSAGTGAYNEQFF.

The rearrangement uses TRBV19 and TRBJ1-2; TRBD1 aligns across 7 bases. Germline CDR1 is LNHDA and CDR2 is SQIVND (reference sequence). The CDR3 sequence is 13 residues long. V trimming: 6 bases; J trimming: 3 bases; junction bases outside the gene matches: 4. CDR3 bases: TGTGCCAGTAGCCTGGGACAGCACTATGGCTACACCTTC. It codes for CASSLGQHYGYTF.

J is TRBJ1-2 and V is TRBV7-9; D perhaps matches TRBD1 (5 bases). The CDR3 length is 15 residues. V lost 6 bases to trimming and J lost 1 base, with 15 bases between them. Germline CDR1 reads SEHNR; CDR2 reads FQNEAQ (reference sequence). The CDR3 protein is CASSLDLTDNYGYTF. DNA for the CDR3: TGTGCCAGCAGTCTAGACCTGACAGATAACTATGGCTACACCTTC.

The V gene is TRBV5-5, the J gene TRBJ2-7, with TRBD1 matching 9 bases. CDR1 and CDR2 from the germline V gene are SGHKS and YYEKEE (reference sequence). The V segment lost 2 bases and the J segment 12 bases; nucleotides outside the gene matches: 3. This CDR3 comprises 11 residues. The DNA of the CDR3 is TGTGCCAGCAGCTTCGGGACAGGGTTGTACTTC. It codes for CASSFGTGLYF.

This chain links TRBV28 with TRBJ2-5; D is perhaps TRBD1 (7 bases). The V gene's germline CDR1 is MDHEN and CDR2 SYDVKM. Trimming cost V 6 bases and J 5 bases, with 19 bases left between them. There are 15 residues in the CDR3. The CDR3 loop is CASSHLAQGRETQYF. The CDR3 nucleotides are TGTGCCAGCAGCCATCTCGCACAGGGGAGGGAGACCCAGTACTTC.

The chain joins TRBV12-5 to TRBJ2-1, with TRBD2 identical over 7 bases. J was trimmed by 2 bases and V by 2 bases; bases with no gene match: 18. The CDR3 length is 20 residues. Germline-derived CDR1 and CDR2 are LGHNT and FRNRAP. The CDR3 DNA reads as TGTGCTAGTGGTTTGCGTTTAGTGGCGGGAGCGGTTCCGGCCTACAATGAGCAGTTCTTC. Its protein product is CASGLRLVAGAVPAYNEQFF.

V gene TRBV7-9 combines with J gene TRBJ2-5; a weak D match, TRBD2 (6 bases). The J call could be wrong; TRBJ2-7 is a better fit for the DNA end. CDR1 and CDR2 (germline): SEHNR, FQNEAQ (reference sequence). The CDR3 is made up of 16 amino acids. Here the CDR3 reads CASSLGGTAGSYEQYF. CDR3 in DNA: TGTGCCAGCAGCTTAGGGGGGACGGCGGGGAGCTACGAGCAGTACTTC.

The chain recombines TRBV18 with TRBJ2-6; D perhaps matches TRBD1 (6 bases). The V gene's germline CDR1 is KGHSH and CDR2 LQKENI. The CDR3 is 19 amino acids. Trimming shortened V by 0 bases and J by 6 bases, and 21 bases separated the two germline ends. The CDR3 DNA reads as TGTGCCAGCTCACCACCGAGACAGGCTGGGTCGTTTGAGGCCAACGTCCTGACTTTC. This gives the protein CASSPPRQAGSFEANVLTF.

This clone was recorded once. The J gene is TRBJ2-7, the V gene TRBV18; a weak D match, TRBD2 (6 bases). Germline V gene data show CDR1 as KGHSH and CDR2 as LQKENI. V shed 1 base and J shed 5 bases, with 12 bases lying between them. The CDR3 sequence is 14 residues long. In DNA form, the CDR3 reads TGTGCCAGCTCACCACGGCGGGAAAGCGACGAGCAGTACTTC. Protein: CASSPRRESDEQYF.

The rearrangement joins TRBV10-3 to TRBJ2-3; the D gene is possibly TRBD1 (5 bases). This CDR3 spans 14 amino acids. Germline loops: CDR1 ENHRY, CDR2 SYGVKD. Trimming cost V 2 bases and J 0 bases, with 6 bases left between them. CDR3 nucleotides: TGTGCCATCAGTGAGACAGGTAGCACAGATACGCAGTATTTT. Protein sequence: CAISETGSTDTQYF.

This chain joins TRBV7-2 and TRBJ1-2; 9 bases map to TRBD1. Germline lookup yields CDR1 SGHTA and CDR2 FQGNSA. Unmatched junction bases numbered 12, after V lost 6 bases and J lost 7 bases. The CDR3 extends over 15 amino acids. DNA for the CDR3: TGTGCCAGCAGACACACAGGGGGCGGTAGTGGTGGCTACACCTTC. Its translation: CASRHTGGGSGGYTF.

CDR3 residues: CASSLWTGSTDTQYF. The CDR3 DNA follows: TGTGCCAGCAGCTTGTGGACAGGATCCACAGATACGCAGTATTTT. This rearrangement joins TRBV5-6 to TRBJ2-3; 7 bases match TRBD1. The germline CDR1 and CDR2 sequences are SGHDT and YYEEEE. Unmatched junction bases numbered 4, after V lost 1 base and J lost 2 bases. The CDR3 loop spans 15 amino acids.

The chain uses TRBV5-1 and TRBJ2-2; D is unresolved. The length of the CDR3 is 18 residues. Germline CDR1 is SGHRS and CDR2 is YFSETQ. Trimming removed 4 bases from V and 4 bases from J, with 23 bases in between. The CDR3 here is CASSPTTLLEKSTGELFF. CDR3 DNA sequence: TGCGCCAGCAGCCCCACTACGCTCCTCGAAAAGAGCACCGGGGAGCTGTTTTTT.

The rearrangement links TRBV21-1 to TRBJ2-1; TRBD2 reflects the table's D call only, with no check against the DNA. TRBV21-1 is a listed pseudogene. The CDR3 is made up of 15 amino acids. The CDR3 is CASTGTSGSLGEQFF. Here the CDR3 DNA reads TGTGCCAGCACCGGGACTAGCGGGAGTTTGGGTGAGCAGTTCTTC.

V and J are TRBV10-1 and TRBJ2-2; D call uncertain. Trimming took 7 bases from V and 0 from J, leaving 12 bases between them. Per germline, CDR1 WNHNN and CDR2 SYGVQD (reference sequence). The CDR3 totals 15 residues. The CDR3 coding sequence is TGCGCCAGCAACACCACAAGTTCGAACACCGGGGAGCTGTTTTTT. Protein: CASNTTSSNTGELFF.

The J gene is TRBJ2-5, the V gene TRBV5-1, with 12 bases lining up with TRBD2. Germline trimming cut 4 bases from V and 6 bases from J; bases unmatched to any gene: 10. CDR3 length: 16 amino acids. Germline CDR1 reads SGHRS; CDR2 reads YFSETQ. The CDR3 protein is CASSTGLAGIMKTQYF. In DNA form, the CDR3 reads TGCGCCAGCAGCACCGGACTAGCGGGGATTATGAAGACCCAGTACTTC.

The chain uses TRBV6-6 and TRBJ2-1, with TRBD2 identical over 10 bases. The CDR3 has 16 amino acids. Germline assignment: CDR1 MNHNY and CDR2 SVGAGI (reference sequence). The trim removed 4 bases at V and 5 bases at J, leaving 8 bases unmatched. CDR3: CASSSSGRAVDNEQFF. CDR3 coding DNA: TGTGCCAGCAGTTCTAGCGGGAGAGCAGTCGACAATGAGCAGTTCTTC.